The 2 T cell receptor beta chains below all came from one sample that was sequenced in a study of T-cell memory formation after mild COVID-19. TCRdb reprocessed the 5' RACE reads with MiXCR, giving one entry per CDR3 protein. The top ten clones hold around a fifth of a sample with 350,000 to 500,000 distinct CDR3 sequences, about a sixth of them seen once. Sequenced sample: PBMCs or a T cell subset sorted from them (not recorded which). These receptors came from a man between 18 and 35 years old who had mild COVID-19 (a few samples of this study predate the infection). Cell type and time point are not known.

The J gene is TRBJ1-2, the V gene TRBV20-1; no clear D. The CDR3 has 14 residues. CDR1 is DFQATT, CDR2 SNEGSKA, per germline (reference sequence). Trimming cost V 7 bases and J 7 bases, with 22 bases left between them. The CDR3 here is CSVNYNSGSSGYTF. The CDR3 DNA sequence: TGCAGTGTTAATTATAACAGTGGGTCAAGTGGCTACACCTTC.

J is TRBJ2-3 and V is TRBV5-6; perhaps TRBD1 as D (7 bases). This CDR3 comprises 16 residues. The V end was cut by 4 bases, the J end by 4 bases, with 19 bases between. Looked up from germline, CDR1 is SGHDT and CDR2 is YYEEEE. The CDR3 region is CASSPAAGGGADTQYF. Written as DNA, the CDR3 is TGTGCCAGCAGCCCTGCCGCAGGGGGAGGAGCAGATACGCAGTATTTT.